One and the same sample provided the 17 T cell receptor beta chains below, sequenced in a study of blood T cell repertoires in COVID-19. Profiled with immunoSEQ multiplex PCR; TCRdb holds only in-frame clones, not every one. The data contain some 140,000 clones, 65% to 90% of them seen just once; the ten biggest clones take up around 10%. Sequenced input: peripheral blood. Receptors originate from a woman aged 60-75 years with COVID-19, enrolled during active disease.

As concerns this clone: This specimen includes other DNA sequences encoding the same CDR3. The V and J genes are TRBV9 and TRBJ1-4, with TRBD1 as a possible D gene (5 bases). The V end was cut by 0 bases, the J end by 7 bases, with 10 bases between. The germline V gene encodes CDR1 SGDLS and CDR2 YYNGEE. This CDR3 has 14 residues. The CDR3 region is CASSVAGGSEKLFF. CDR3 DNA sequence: TGTGCCAGCAGCGTAGCTGGGGGGAGTGAAAAACTGTTTTTT. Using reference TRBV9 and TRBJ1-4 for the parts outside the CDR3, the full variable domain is DSGVTQTPKHLITATGQRVTLRCSPRSGDLSVYWYQQSLDQGLQFLIQYYNGEERAKGNILERFSAQQFPDLHSELNLSSLELGDSALYFCASSVAGGSEKLFFGSGTQLSVL.

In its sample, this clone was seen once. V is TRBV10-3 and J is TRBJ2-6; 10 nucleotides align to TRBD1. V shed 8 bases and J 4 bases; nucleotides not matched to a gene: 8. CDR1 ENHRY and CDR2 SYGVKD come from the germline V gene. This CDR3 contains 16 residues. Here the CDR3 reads CAIADRGLVGANVLTF. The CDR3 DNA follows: TGTGCCATCGCAGACAGGGGGCTGGTGGGGGCCAACGTCCTGACTTTC.

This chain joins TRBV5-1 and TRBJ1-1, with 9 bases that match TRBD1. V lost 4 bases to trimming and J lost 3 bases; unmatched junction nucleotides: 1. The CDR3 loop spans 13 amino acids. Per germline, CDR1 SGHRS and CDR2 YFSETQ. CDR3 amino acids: CASSRDRDTEAFF. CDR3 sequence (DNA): TGCGCCAGCAGCCGGGACAGGGACACTGAAGCTTTCTTT.

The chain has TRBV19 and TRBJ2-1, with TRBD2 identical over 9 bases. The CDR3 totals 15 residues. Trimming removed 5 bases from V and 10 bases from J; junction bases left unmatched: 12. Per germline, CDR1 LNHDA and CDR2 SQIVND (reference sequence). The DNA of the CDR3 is TGTGCCAGTAGTTTAACTAGCGGGCCCCGAGGGGAGCAGTTCTTC. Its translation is CASSLTSGPRGEQFF.

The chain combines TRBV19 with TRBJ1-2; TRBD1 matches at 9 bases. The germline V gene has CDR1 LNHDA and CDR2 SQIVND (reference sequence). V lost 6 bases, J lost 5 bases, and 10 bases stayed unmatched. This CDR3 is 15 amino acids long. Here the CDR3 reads CASSAQGTGRYGYTF. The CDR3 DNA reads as TGTGCCAGTAGCGCACAAGGGACAGGGAGATATGGCTACACCTTC.

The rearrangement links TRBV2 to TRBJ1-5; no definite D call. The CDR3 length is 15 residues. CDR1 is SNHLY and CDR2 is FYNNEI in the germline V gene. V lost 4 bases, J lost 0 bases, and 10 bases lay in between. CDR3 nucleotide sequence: TGTGCCAGCAGTGGTAGGAGTTATAGCAATCAGCCCCAGCATTTT. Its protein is CASSGRSYSNQPQHF.

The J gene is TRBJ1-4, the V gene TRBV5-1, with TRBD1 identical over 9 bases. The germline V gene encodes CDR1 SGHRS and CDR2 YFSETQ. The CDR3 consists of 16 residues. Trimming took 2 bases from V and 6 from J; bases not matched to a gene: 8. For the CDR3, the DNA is TGCGCCAGCAGCTTAGGACCGGGACAGGGAGATGAAAAACTGTTTTTT. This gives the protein CASSLGPGQGDEKLFF. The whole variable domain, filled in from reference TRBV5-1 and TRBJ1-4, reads KAGVTQTPRYLIKTRGQQVTLSCSPISGHRSVSWYQQTPGQGLQFLFEYFSETQRNKGNFPGRFSGRQFSNSRSEMNVSTLELGDSALYLCASSLGPGQGDEKLFFGSGTQLSVL.

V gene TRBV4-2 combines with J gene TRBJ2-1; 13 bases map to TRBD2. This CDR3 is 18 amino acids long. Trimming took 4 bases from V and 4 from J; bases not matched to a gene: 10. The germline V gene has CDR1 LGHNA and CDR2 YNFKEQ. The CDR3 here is CASSPYRTSGRPYNEQFF. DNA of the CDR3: TGTGCCAGCAGCCCGTACCGGACTAGCGGGAGACCTTACAATGAGCAGTTCTTC.

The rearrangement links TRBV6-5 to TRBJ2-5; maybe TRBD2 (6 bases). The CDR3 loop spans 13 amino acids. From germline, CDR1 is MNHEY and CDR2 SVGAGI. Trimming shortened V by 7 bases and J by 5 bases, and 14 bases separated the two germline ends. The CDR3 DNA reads TGTGCCAGCACCCCGGGAGTCTCGGAGACCCAGTACTTC. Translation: CASTPGVSETQYF.

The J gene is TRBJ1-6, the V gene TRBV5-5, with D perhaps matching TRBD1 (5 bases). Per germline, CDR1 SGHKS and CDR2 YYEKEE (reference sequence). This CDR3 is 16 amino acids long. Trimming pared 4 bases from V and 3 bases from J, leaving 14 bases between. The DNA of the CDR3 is TGTGCCAGCAGCGCCGACAGCGACCACTATAATTCACCCCTCCACTTT. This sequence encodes CASSADSDHYNSPLHF.

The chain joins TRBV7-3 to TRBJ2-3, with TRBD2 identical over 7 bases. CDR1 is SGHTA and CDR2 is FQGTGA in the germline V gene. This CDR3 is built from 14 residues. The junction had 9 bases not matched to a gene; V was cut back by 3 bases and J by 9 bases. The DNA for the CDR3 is TGTGCCAGCAGCTTTTCGCGGGAGCGGGGCACGCAGTATTTT. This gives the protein CASSFSRERGTQYF.

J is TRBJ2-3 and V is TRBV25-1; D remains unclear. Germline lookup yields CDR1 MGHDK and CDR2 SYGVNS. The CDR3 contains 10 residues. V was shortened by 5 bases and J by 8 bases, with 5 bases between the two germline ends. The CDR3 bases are TGTGCCAGCAGTCGCGGTACGCAGTATTTT. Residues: CASSRGTQYF.

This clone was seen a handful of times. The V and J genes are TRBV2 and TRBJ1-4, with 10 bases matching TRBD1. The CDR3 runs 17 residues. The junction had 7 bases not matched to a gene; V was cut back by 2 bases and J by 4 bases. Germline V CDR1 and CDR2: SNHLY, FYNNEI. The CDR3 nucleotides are TGTGCCAGCAGTGAATGGGACAGGGGACAGAATAATGAAAAACTGTTTTTT. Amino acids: CASSEWDRGQNNEKLFF.

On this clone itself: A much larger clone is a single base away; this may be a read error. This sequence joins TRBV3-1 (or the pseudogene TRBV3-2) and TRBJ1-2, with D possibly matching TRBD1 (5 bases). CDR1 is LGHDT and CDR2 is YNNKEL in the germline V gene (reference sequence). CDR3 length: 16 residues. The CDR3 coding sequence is TGTGTCAGCAGCCAAGATTTGAACAGAAGGGGCAATGGCTACACCTTC. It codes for CVSSQDLNRRGNGYTF.

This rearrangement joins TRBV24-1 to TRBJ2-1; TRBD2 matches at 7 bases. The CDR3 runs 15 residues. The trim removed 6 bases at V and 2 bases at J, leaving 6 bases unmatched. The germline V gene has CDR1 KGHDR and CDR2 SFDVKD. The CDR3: CATSKASGTYNEQFF. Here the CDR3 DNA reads TGTGCCACCAGTAAGGCTAGCGGCACCTACAATGAGCAGTTCTTC.

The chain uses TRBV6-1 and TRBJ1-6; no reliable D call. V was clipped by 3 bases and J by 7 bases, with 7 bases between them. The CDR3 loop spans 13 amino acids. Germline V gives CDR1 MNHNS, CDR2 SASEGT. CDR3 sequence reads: CASSDRFNSPLHF. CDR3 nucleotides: TGTGCCAGCAGTGACAGGTTCAATTCACCCCTCCACTTT.

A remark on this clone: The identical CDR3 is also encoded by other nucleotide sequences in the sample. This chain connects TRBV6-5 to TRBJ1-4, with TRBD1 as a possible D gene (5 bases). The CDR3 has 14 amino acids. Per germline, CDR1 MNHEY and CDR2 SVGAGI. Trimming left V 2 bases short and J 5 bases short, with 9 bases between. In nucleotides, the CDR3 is TGTGCCAGCAGTTACGGGGGGAGCAATGAAAAACTGTTTTTT. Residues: CASSYGGSNEKLFF.